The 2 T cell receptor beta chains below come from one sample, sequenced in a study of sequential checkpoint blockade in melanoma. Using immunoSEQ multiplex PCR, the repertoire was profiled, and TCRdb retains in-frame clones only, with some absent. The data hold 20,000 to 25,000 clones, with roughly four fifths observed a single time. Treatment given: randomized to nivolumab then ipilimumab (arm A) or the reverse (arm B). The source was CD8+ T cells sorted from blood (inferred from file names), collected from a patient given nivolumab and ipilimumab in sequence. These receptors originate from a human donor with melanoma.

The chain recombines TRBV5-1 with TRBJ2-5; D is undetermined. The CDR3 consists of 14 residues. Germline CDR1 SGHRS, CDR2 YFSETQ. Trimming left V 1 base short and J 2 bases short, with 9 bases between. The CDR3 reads CASSLTVLQETQYF. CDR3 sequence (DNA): TGCGCCAGCAGCTTGACAGTTTTACAAGAGACCCAGTACTTC.

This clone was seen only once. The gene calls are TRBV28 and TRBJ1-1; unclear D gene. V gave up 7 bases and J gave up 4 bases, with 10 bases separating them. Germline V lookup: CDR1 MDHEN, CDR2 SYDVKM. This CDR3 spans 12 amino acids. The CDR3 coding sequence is TGTGCCAGCACGAGCGCGGCCACTGAAGCTTTCTTT. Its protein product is CASTSAATEAFF.